This TCR beta chain comes out of a study of blood T cell repertoires in COVID-19. Authors' processing steps: Estimates of nucleated cell counts were drawn from the amplification of reference gene primers. The repertoire was sequenced with immunoSEQ multiplex PCR; TCRdb's copy has only in-frame clones and lacks some. V, J and clone size are those of that table, while D and trimming were read from the DNA. This table has 150,000 to 180,000 clones, 65% to 90% appearing once. With 1 base removed from V and 8 bases from J, the gap between germline ends came to 17 bases. The CDR3 covers 15 residues. CDR1 SGHTA and CDR2 FQGNSA come from the germline V gene.

The sequence came from an older woman with COVID-19, enrolled during active disease. Sequenced sample: peripheral blood. This chain links TRBV7-2 with TRBJ1-2; D call uncertain. Written as DNA, the CDR3 is TGTGCCAGCAGCTTAGTGGTCTTATCATCGGGAGGCTACACCTTC. This translates into CASSLVVLSSGGYTF. The entire variable domain, with the rest obtained from reference TRBV7-2 and TRBJ1-2, is as follows: GAGVSQSPSNKVTEKGKDVELRCDPISGHTALYWYRQSLGQGLEFLIYFQGNSAPDKSGLPSDRFSAERTGGSVSTLTIQRTQQEDSAVYLCASSLVVLSSGGYTFGSGTRLTVV.